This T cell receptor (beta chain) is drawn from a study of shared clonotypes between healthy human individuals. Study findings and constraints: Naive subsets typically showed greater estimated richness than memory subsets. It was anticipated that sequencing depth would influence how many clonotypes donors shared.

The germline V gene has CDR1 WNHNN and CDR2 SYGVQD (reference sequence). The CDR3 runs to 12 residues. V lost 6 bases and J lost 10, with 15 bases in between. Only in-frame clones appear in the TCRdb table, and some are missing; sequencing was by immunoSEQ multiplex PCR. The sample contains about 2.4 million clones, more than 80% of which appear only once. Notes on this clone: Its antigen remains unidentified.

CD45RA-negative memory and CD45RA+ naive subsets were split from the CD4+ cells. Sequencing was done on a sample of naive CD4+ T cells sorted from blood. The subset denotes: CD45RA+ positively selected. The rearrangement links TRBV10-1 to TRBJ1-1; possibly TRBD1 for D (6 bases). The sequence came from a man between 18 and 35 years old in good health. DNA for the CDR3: TGCGCCAGCAGGGGGGTAACAGGGCCAGCTTTCTTT. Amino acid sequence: CASRGVTGPAFF.